This TCR beta chain was sequenced during a study of technical replicates of blood from several donors. TCRdb keeps only in-frame clones here, not all; method: immunoSEQ multiplex PCR. The repertoire includes almost 90,000 clones, approximately 94% of them detected once, and 0.24% sits in the top ten. The specimen was T cells isolated from PBMCs. The TCR comes from a human donor in good health.

For the CDR3, the DNA is TGTGCCAGCAGCTTTGCGAGGATGAACACCGGGGAGCTGTTTTTT. This translates into CASSFARMNTGELFF. The rearrangement links TRBV13 to TRBJ2-2; D unclear. With 3 bases removed from V and 1 base from J, the gap between germline ends came to 9 bases. This CDR3 comprises 15 residues. CDR1 and CDR2 from the germline V gene are PRHDT and FYEKMQ (reference sequence).